The present T cell receptor (beta chain) was sequenced within a study of shared clonotypes between healthy human individuals (TCRdb year 2020). General notes on the study: The cohort comprised a couple of women and a few men aged 18 to 49 years. Different laboratories and diverse techniques were used to prepare libraries and sequence TCR repertoires, to increase sequencing depth and limit assay-specific biases. Blood TCR repertoires of a handful of healthy adults were deeply sequenced to estimate repertoire size and the extent of clonotype sharing between individuals. Per donor, leukapheresis produced somewhere between about 0.94 and 9 billion PBMCs.

Using the deep immunoSEQ assay, multiplex PCR amplified TCR CDR3 regions from genomic DNA. Genomic DNA extracted from each cell subset was distributed evenly over all wells of several immunoSEQ 96-well plates, and each plate served as one replicate. For unsorted PBMC, approximately 290 ng genomic DNA, equal to 25,000 to 35,000 T cell genomes, was loaded into each replicate PCR. Genomic DNA from unsorted PBMC was sequenced over ten immunoSEQ deep assay plates. Purified libraries were measured with a Qubit 3.0 fluorometer, size-checked on a Bioanalyzer 2100, and measured again with the KAPA Library Quantification kit. Every immunoSEQ 96-well plate was sequenced on a dedicated single-read 150-cycle Illumina NextSeq 550 flow cell. As for the authors' bioinformatics: Because the immunoSEQ output included only junctional sequences and no quality scores, the filtering could not be the same as the filtering used for full-length reads. To assign V/J genes and CDR3, sequences were annotated against IMGT germline references using PyIR, a Python wrapper for IgBLAST v1.9. Any read was removed if the V/J assignment was weak (E-value above 1e-6), the CDR3 was missing, or the read contained stop codons, out-of-frame junctions, or ambiguous translated residues. A V3J clonotype was defined by an identical inferred V gene, J gene, and CDR3 amino acid sequence. To compute the percentage overlap between repertoires, the number of shared unique clonotypes was divided by the size of the smaller repertoire. Three approaches were used to assess repertoire richness: RTK rarefaction, the Chao1 estimator, and Recon v2.1 estimates of unobserved clonotypes. TCRdb provides this immuneACCESS table in a form limited to in-frame rearrangements. Some clones are lacking; in checked studies, under half of them reflect an unresolved V gene, and why the rest are absent is not known. The V and J calls and clone size were taken over from that table, and D and trimming were inferred from the DNA. The sample table contains roughly 500,000 clones; only one count was recorded for more than 65% of them. The top ten clones comprise approximately 11% of the sample.

What the research found in general, with its limitations: Pairwise subsampling led to the expectation that sequencing depth would affect the degree of clonotype sharing among donors. Only blood was sampled, and tissue TCR repertoires likely differ from those in blood. Because the study included only a small number of donors, the genetic and exposure-history diversity represented was limited.

Regarding this clone: Its antigen target is currently unknown. Base qualities are not provided; no much larger clone lies one nucleotide away.

The donors were healthy, HIV-negative adults who had no recently reported acute infections or vaccinations. Only Caucasian adults living in Nashville, Tennessee, USA were represented among the donors. For unsorted samples, 75 million to 100 million PBMCs were counted and genomic DNA was extracted with the QIAamp DNA Blood Mini kit. After blood collection by leukapheresis, PBMCs were isolated using Ficoll-Histopaque density gradient centrifugation and then cryopreserved in the vapor phase of liquid nitrogen. Here V drops 7 bases and J drops 3 bases, and the junction holds 11 bases not matched to any gene. CDR1 LNHDA and CDR2 SQIVND were looked up in the germline V gene (reference sequence). From the cysteine through the phenylalanine, the CDR3 covers 15 amino acids. Only the CDR3 DNA is retained, 45 bases long and in frame from the first base.

Sequenced material: PBMCs. The sequence links TRBV19 to TRBJ2-7; 8 middle bases align to TRBD2. The sequence was collected from a woman aged 35 to 49 in good health. Some clones in this sample may be carry-over from other donors' samples. At the DNA level, the sequence is TGTGCCAGTACCCGAACCGGACTAGCCGACTACGAGCAGTACTTC. The translation is CASTRTGLADYEQYF.